This T cell receptor beta chain was recovered during a study of blood T cell repertoires in COVID-19. Produced via immunoSEQ multiplex PCR; TCRdb's table is partial and in-frame only. The sample lists some 220,000 clones, roughly 85% occurring once. CDR1 MDHEN and CDR2 SYDVKM come from the germline V gene. The CDR3 has 15 residues. Trimming removed 4 bases at V and 5 bases at J, with 12 bases between. The TCR comes from a man in his fifties or sixties with COVID-19, enrolled during active disease. V and J are TRBV28 and TRBJ1-6, with D perhaps matching TRBD1 (5 bases). Material: peripheral blood. CDR3 residues: CASSSGGANNSPLHF. CDR3 coding DNA: TGTGCCAGCAGTTCCGGAGGGGCCAATAATTCACCCCTCCACTTT. The whole variable domain, remainder taken from reference TRBV28 and TRBJ1-6, is DVKVTQSSRYLVKRTGEKVFLECVQDMDHENMFWYRQDPGLGLRLIYFSYDVKMKEKGDIPEGYSVSREKKERFSLILESASTNQTSMYLCASSSGGANNSPLHFGNGTRLTVT.